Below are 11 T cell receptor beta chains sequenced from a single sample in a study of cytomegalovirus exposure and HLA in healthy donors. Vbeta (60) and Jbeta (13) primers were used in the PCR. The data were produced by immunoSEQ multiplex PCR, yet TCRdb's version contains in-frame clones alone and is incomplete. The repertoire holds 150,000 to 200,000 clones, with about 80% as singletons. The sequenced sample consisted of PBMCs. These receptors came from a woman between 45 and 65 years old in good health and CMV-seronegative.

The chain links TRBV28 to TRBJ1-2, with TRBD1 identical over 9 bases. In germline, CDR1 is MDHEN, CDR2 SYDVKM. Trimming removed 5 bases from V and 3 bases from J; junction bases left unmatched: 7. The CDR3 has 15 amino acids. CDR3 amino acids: CASSPARDRDYGYTF. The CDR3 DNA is TGTGCCAGCAGTCCGGCCCGGGACAGGGACTATGGCTACACCTTC.

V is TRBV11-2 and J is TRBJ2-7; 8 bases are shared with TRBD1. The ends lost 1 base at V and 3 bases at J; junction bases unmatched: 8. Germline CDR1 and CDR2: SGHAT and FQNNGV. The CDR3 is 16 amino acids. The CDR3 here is CASSLAPGTGNYEQYF. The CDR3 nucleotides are TGTGCCAGCAGCTTAGCCCCCGGGACAGGTAACTACGAGCAGTACTTC.

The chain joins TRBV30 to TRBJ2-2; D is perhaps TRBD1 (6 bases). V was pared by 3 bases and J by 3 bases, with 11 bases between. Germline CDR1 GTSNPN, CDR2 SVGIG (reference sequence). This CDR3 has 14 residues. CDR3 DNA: TGTGCCTGGAGCGGACAGCAATACACCGGGGAGCTGTTTTTT. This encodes CAWSGQQYTGELFF.

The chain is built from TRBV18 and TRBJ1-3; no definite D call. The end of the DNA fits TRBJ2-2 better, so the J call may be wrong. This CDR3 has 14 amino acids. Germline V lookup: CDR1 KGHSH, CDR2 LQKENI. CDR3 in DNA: TGTGCCAGCTCACCAAACTCGAACACCGGGGAGCTGTTTTTT. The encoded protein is CASSPNSNTGELFF.

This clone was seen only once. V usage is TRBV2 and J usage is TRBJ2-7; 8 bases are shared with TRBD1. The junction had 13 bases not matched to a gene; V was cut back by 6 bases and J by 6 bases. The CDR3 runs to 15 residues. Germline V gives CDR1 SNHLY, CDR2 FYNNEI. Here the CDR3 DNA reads TGTGCCAGCAGGGAAAACAGGGGGTCTGGACCCGAGCAGTACTTC. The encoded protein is CASRENRGSGPEQYF.

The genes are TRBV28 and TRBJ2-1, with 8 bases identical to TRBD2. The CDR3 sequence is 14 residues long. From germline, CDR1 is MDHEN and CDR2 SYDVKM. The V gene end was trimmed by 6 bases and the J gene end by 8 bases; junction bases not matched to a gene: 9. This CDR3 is CASSGGGLLDEQFF. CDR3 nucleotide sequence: TGTGCCAGCAGCGGGGGGGGTTTACTCGATGAGCAGTTCTTC.

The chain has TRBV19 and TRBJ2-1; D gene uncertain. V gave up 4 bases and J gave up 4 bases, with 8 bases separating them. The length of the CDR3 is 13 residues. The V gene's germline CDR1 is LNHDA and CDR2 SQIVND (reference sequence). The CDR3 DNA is TGTGCCAGTAGTAGGGCCTATTACAATGAGCAGTTCTTC. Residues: CASSRAYYNEQFF. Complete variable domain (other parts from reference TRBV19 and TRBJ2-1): DGGITQSPKYLFRKEGQNVTLSCEQNLNHDAMYWYRQDPGQGLRLIYYSQIVNDFQKGDIAEGYSVSREKKESFPLTVTSAQKNPTAFYLCASSRAYYNEQFFGPGTRLTVL.

The CDR3 DNA sequence: TGTGCCAGCAGCCGGACAGGGGGATCGAGCAATCAGCCCCAGCATTTT. As protein: CASSRTGGSSNQPQHF. The J gene is TRBJ1-5, the V gene TRBV7-2; 10 positions agree with TRBD1. CDR1 SGHTA and CDR2 FQGNSA come from the germline V gene. Trimming removed 5 bases from V and 1 base from J; junction bases left unmatched: 5. This CDR3 has 16 amino acids.

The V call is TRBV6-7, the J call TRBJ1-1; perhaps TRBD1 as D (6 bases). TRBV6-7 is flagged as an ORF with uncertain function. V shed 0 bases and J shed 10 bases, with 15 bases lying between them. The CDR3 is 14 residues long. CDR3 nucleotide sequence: TGTGCCAGCAGTTACTCGAAGGGGGTAAGGCGAGCTTTCTTT. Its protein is CASSYSKGVRRAFF.

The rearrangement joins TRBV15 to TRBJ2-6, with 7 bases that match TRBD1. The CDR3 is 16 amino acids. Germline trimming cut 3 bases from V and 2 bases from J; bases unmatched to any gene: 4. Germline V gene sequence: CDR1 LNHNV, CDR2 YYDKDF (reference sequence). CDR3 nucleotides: TGTGCCACCAGCAGCGAAGGACAGGCTGGGGCCAACGTCCTGACTTTC. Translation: CATSSEGQAGANVLTF.

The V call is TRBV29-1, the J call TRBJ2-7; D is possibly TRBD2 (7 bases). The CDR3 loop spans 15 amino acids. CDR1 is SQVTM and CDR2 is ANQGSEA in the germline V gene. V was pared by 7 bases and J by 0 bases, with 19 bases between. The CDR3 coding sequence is TGCAGCGCCAAGGGGGGAGGGCCTGGCTCCTACGAGCAGTACTTC. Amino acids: CSAKGGGPGSYEQYF.